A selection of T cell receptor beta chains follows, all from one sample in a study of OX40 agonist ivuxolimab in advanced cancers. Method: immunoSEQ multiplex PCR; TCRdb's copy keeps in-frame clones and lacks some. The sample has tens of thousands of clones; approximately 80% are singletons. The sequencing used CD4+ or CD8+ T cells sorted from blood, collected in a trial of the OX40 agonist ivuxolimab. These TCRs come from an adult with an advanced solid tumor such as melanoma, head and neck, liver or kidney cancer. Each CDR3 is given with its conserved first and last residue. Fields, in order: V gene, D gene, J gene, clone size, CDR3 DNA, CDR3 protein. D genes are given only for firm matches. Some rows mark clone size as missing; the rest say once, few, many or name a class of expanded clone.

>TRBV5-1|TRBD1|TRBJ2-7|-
TGCGCCAGCAGCTTCGGACAGGGACACGAGCAGTACTTC
CASSFGQGHEQYF
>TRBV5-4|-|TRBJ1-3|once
TGTGCCAGCAGCCTGGAACACGGAGGTGGAAACACCATATATTTT
CASSLEHGGGNTIYF
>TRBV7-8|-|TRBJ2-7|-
TGTGCCAGCAGCTATACCTACGAGCAGTACTTC
CASSYTYEQYF
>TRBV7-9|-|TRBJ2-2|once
TGTGCCAGCAGCTTAGTCCTAGCTGGCACCGGGGAGCTGTTTTTT
CASSLVLAGTGELFF
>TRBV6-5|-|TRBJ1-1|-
TGTGCCAGCCAGAACATGAACACTGAAGCTTTCTTT
CASQNMNTEAFF
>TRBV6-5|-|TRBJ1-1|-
TGTGCCAGCATGCGGAACACTGAAGCTTTCTTT
CASMRNTEAFF
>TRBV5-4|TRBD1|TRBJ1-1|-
TGTGCCAGCAGCGTCGACAGGGCGAACACTGAAGCTTTCTTT
CASSVDRANTEAFF
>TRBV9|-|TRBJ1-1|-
TGTGCCAGCAGCCAAATGCTTTCGACAGTTGAAGCTTTCTTT
CASSQMLSTVEAFF
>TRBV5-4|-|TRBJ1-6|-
TGTGCCAGCAGCTTGGTGGCAGCTCAAAATTCACCCCTCCACTTT
CASSLVAAQNSPLHF
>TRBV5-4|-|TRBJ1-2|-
TGTGCCAGCAGCTTGGACTCAGGGTTGTACTATGGCTACACCTTC
CASSLDSGLYYGYTF
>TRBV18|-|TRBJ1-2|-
TGTGCCAGCTCACCACCGCGTCCTGGAGGCTACACCTTC
CASSPPRPGGYTF
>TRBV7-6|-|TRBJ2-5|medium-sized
TGTGCCAGCAGCCCGGAGGAGGGAGGGACCCAGTACTTC
CASSPEEGGTQYF
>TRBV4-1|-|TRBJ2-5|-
TGCGCCAGCAGCCAAGATAGACACCAAGAGACCCAGTACTTC
CASSQDRHQETQYF
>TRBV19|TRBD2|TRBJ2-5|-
TGTGCCAGTAGGACTAGCGGGAACCAAGAGACCCAGTACTTC
CASRTSGNQETQYF
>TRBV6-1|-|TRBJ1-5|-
TGTGCCAGCAGTGAAGGAGGGTTCAATCAGCCCCAGCATTTT
CASSEGGFNQPQHF
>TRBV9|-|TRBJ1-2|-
TGTGCCAGCAGCGCCGGGACCGTCCGGAATAGGGGCTACACCTTC
CASSAGTVRNRGYTF
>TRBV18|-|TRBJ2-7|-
TGTGCCAGCTCACCTCTACCCCCAGGGATTACCTACGAGCAGTACTTC
CASSPLPPGITYEQYF